This T cell receptor beta chain was found in a study of cytomegalovirus exposure and HLA in healthy donors. Primers: 60 Vbeta forward and 13 Jbeta reverse. TCRdb keeps only in-frame clones here, not all; method: immunoSEQ multiplex PCR. There are around 76,000 clones in the sample; 70% to 80% occur only once, and less than 10% lies in the top ten. Trimming cost V 6 bases and J 5 bases; bases outside gene matches: 9. This CDR3 region has 15 residues. CDR1 is ENHRY and CDR2 is SYGVKD in the germline V gene. This rearrangement joins TRBV10-3 to TRBJ1-5, with 8 bases aligning to TRBD1. The source of this sequence is a woman between 45 and 60 years old in good health and CMV-seropositive. Sequenced sample: PBMCs. CDR3 loop: CAIRSTDRVDQPQHF. The CDR3 nucleotides read TGTGCCATCAGATCCACGGACAGGGTAGATCAGCCCCAGCATTTT.